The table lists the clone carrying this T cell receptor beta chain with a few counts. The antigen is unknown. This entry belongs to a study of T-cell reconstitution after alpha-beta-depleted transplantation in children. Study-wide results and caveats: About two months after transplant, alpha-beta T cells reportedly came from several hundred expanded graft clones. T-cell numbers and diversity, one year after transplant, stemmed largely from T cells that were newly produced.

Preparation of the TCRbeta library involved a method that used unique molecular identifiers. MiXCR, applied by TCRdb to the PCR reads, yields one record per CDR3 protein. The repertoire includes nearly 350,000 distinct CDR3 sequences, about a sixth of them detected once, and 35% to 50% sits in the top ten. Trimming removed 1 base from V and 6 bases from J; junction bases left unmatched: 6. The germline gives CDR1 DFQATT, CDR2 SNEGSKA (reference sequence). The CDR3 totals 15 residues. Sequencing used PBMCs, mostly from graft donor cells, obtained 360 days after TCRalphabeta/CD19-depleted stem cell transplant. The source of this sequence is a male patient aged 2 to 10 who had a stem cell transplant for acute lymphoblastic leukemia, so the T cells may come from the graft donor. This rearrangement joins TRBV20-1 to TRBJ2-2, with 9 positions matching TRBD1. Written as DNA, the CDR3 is TGCAGTGCTAGAGCGGGACAGGGAGCCCCCGGGGAGCTGTTTTTT. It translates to CSARAGQGAPGELFF.